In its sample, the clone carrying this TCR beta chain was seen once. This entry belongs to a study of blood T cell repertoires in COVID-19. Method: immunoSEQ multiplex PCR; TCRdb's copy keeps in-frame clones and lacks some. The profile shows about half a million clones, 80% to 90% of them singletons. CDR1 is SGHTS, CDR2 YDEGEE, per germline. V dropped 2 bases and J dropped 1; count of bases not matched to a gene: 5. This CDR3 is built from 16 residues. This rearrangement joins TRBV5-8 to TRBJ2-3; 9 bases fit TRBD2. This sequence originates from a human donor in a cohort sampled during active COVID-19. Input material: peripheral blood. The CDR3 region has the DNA TGTGCCAGCAGCTTCCATTTAGCGGGAGGCACAGATACGCAGTATTTT. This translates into CASSFHLAGGTDTQYF. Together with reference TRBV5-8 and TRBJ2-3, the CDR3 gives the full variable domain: EAGVTQSPTHLIKTRGQQATLRCSPISGHTSVYWYQQALGLGLQFLLWYDEGEERNRGNFPPRFSGRQFPNYSSELNVNALELEDSALYLCASSFHLAGGTDTQYFGPGTRLTVL.